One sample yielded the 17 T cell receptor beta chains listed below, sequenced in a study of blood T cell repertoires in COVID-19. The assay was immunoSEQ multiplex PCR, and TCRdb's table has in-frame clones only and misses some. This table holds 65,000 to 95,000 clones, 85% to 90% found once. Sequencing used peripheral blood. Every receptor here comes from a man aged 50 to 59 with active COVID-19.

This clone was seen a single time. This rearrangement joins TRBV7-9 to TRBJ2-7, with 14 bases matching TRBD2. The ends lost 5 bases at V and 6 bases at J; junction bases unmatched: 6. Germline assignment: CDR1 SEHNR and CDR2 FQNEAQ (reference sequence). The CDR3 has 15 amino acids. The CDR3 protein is CASSPAGLAGAEQYF. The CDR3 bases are TGTGCCAGCAGCCCGGCGGGACTAGCGGGAGCCGAGCAGTACTTC.

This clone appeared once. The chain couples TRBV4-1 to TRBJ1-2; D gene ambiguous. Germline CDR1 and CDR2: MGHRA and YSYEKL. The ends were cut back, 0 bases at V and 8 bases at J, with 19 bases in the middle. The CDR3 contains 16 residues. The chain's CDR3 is CASSQDGRREPGGYTF. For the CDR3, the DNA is TGCGCCAGCAGCCAAGACGGAAGGAGGGAGCCTGGAGGCTACACCTTC.

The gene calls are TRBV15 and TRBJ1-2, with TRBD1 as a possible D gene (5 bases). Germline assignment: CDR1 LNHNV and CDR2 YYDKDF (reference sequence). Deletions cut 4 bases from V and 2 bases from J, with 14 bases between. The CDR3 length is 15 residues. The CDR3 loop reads CATSIGGAKNYGYTF. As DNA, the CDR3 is TGTGCCACCAGCATCGGAGGGGCAAAGAACTATGGCTACACCTTC.

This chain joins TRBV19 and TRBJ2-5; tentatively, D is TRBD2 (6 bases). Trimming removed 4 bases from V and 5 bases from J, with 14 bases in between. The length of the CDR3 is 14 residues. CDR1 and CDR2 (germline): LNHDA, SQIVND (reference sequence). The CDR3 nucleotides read TGTGCCAGTAGTACTGGGACTCTAGCGGAGACCCAGTACTTC. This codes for CASSTGTLAETQYF.

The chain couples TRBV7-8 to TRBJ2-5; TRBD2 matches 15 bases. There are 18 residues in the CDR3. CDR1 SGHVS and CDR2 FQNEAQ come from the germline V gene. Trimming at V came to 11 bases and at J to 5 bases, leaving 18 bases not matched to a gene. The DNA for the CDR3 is TGTGCCGCCGGGGGGGGACTAGCGGGAGGAATAATGCGGGAGACCCAGTACTTC. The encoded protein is CAAGGGLAGGIMRETQYF.

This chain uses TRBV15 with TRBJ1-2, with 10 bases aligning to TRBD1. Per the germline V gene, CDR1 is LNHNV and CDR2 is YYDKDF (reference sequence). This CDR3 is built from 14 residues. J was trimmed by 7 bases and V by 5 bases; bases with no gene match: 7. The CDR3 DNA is TGTGCCACCAGCGGCGGACAGGGGGAGGGTGGCTACACCTTC. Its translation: CATSGGQGEGGYTF.

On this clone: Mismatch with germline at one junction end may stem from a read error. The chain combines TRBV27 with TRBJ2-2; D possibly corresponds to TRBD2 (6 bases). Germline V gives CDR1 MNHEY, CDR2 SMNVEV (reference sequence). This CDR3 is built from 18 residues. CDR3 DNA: TGTGCCAGCCGACCGGACGACCCGCGGGATCCTTCTCTCCGGGGAGCTGTTTTT. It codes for CASRPDDPRDPSLRGAVF.

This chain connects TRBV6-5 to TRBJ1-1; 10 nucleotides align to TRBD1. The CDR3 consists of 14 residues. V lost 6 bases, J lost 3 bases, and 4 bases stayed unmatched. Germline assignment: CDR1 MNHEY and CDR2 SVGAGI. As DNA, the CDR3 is TGTGCCAGCAGGTGGGACAGGGGTTACACTGAAGCTTTCTTT. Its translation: CASRWDRGYTEAFF.

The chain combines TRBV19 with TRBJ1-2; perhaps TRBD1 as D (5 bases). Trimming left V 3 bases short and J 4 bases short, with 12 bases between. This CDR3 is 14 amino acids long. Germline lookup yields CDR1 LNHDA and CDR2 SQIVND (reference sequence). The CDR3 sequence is CASSIEEGPYGYTF. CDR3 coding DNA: TGTGCCAGTAGTATTGAGGAGGGGCCCTATGGCTACACCTTC.

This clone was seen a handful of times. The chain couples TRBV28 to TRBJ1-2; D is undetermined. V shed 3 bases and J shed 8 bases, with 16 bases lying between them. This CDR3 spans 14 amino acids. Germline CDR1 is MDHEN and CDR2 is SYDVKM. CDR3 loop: CASSFLTGVRGYTF. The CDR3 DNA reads TGTGCCAGCAGTTTCCTGACGGGAGTAAGGGGCTACACCTTC.

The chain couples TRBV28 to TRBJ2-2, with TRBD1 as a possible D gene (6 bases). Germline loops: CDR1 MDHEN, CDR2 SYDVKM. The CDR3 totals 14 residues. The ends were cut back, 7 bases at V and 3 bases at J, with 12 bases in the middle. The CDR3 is CASTRGQYTGELFF. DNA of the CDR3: TGTGCCAGCACCAGGGGCCAATACACCGGGGAGCTGTTTTTT.

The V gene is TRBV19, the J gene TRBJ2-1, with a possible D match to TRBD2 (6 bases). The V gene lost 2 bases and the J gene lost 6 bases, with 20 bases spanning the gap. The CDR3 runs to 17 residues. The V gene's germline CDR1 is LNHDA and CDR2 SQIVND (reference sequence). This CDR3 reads CASSINALATRFNEQFF. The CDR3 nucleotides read TGTGCCAGTAGTATAAACGCTCTAGCGACCCGCTTCAATGAGCAGTTCTTC.

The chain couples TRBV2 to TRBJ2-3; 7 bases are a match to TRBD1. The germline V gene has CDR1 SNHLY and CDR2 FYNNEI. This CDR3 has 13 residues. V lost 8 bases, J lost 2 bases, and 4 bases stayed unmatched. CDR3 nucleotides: TGTGCCAGCGGTACAGGGGACACAGATACGCAGTATTTT. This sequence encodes CASGTGDTDTQYF.

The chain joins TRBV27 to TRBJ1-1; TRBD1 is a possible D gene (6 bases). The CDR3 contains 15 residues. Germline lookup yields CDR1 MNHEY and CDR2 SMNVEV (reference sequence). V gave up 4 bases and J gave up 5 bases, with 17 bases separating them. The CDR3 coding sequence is TGTGCCAGCAGTTCAACCCCAGGGGTTCCGACTGAAGCTTTCTTT. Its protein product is CASSSTPGVPTEAFF.

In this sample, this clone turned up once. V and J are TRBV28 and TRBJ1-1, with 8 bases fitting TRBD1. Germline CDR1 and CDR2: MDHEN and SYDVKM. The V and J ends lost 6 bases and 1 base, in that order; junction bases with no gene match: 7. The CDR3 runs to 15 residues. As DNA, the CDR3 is TGTGCCAGCAGCTCGGCCGGGACAGGGAACACTGAAGCTTTCTTT. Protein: CASSSAGTGNTEAFF.

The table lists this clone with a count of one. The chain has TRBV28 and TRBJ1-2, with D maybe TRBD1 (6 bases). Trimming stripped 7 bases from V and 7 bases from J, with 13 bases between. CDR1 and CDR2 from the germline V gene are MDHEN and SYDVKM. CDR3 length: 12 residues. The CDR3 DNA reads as TGTGCCAGCAACACAGGGATAGGTGGCTACACCTTC. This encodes CASNTGIGGYTF.

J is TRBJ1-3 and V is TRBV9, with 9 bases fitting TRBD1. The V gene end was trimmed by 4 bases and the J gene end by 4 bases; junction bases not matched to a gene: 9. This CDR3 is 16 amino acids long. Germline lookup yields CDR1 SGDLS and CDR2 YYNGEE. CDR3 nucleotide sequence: TGTGCCAGCAGCCTTATGGACAGGGGAATAGGAAACACCATATATTTT. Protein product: CASSLMDRGIGNTIYF. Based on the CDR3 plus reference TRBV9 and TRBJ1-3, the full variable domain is DSGVTQTPKHLITATGQRVTLRCSPRSGDLSVYWYQQSLDQGLQFLIQYYNGEERAKGNILERFSAQQFPDLHSELNLSSLELGDSALYFCASSLMDRGIGNTIYFGEGSWLTVV.